One and the same sample provided the 25 T cell receptor beta chains below, sequenced in a study of cytotoxic CD8 clonotypes in ibrutinib-treated CLL. Measured with immunoSEQ multiplex PCR; TCRdb has only the in-frame clones, and not every one. The table records about 270,000 clones, less than 85% of them present only once. The sample in question was PBMCs, obtained at disease progression, from a patient treated with ibrutinib. The receptors shown here come from a human donor with chronic lymphocytic leukemia.

The gene calls are TRBV5-6 and TRBJ2-7; 9 bases fit TRBD1. CDR3 length: 18 residues. The V gene end was trimmed by 0 bases and the J gene end by 5 bases; junction bases not matched to a gene: 15. Germline V lookup: CDR1 SGHDT, CDR2 YYEEEE. The CDR3 sequence is CASSLGFIGTGNVNEQYF. DNA for the CDR3: TGTGCCAGCAGCTTGGGTTTTATCGGGACAGGGAATGTCAACGAGCAGTACTTC.

The chain carries TRBV20-1 and TRBJ2-7; 8 bases are a match to TRBD1. CDR1 is DFQATT and CDR2 is SNEGSKA in the germline V gene (reference sequence). Trimming cost V 3 bases and J 9 bases; bases outside gene matches: 4. The CDR3 is 11 residues long. The CDR3 loop is CSASGQGLQYF. As DNA, the CDR3 is TGCAGTGCTAGTGGACAGGGTTTGCAGTACTTC.

The chain carries TRBV29-1 and TRBJ2-2; D gene uncertain. Germline CDR1 SQVTM, CDR2 ANQGSEA. CDR3 length: 13 residues. V was clipped by 3 bases and J by 6 bases, with 11 bases between them. DNA of the CDR3: TGCAGCGTTGAGGGCAAGGGCGCCGGGGAGCTGTTTTTT. This encodes CSVEGKGAGELFF.

The J gene is TRBJ2-3, the V gene TRBV10-3; D gene uncertain. Deletions cut 6 bases from V and 2 bases from J, with 6 bases between. The CDR3 runs 12 residues. Germline V gives CDR1 ENHRY, CDR2 SYGVKD. For the CDR3, the DNA is TGTGCCATCAGCGTTCCCACAGATACGCAGTATTTT. It codes for CAISVPTDTQYF.

The CDR3 protein is CASSEYGDEQYF. The CDR3 DNA is TGTGCCAGCAGTGAATACGGGGACGAGCAGTACTTC. The chain recombines TRBV25-1 with TRBJ2-7, with D perhaps TRBD2 (5 bases). This CDR3 has 12 residues. Germline V gene data show CDR1 as MGHDK and CDR2 as SYGVNS. Trimming pared 0 bases from V and 5 bases from J, leaving 5 bases between.

The chain joins TRBV7-3 to TRBJ2-3; D may correspond to TRBD1 or TRBD2 (5 bases each). The CDR3 covers 14 residues. V lost 5 bases and J 2 bases, leaving 11 bases between the germline ends. Germline lookup yields CDR1 SGHTA and CDR2 FQGTGA. This CDR3 is CASSRDRNTDTQYF. The CDR3 region has the DNA TGTGCCAGCAGCCGGGACCGTAACACAGATACGCAGTATTTT. Complete variable domain (other parts from reference TRBV7-3 and TRBJ2-3): GAGVSQTPSNKVTEKGKYVELRCDPISGHTALYWYRQSLGQGPEFLIYFQGTGAADDSGLPNDRFFAVRPEGSVSTLKIQRTERGDSAVYLCASSRDRNTDTQYFGPGTRLTVL.

The chain couples TRBV7-2 to TRBJ2-1; 9 positions agree with TRBD2. Per germline, CDR1 SGHTA and CDR2 FQGNSA. The CDR3 has 15 amino acids. With 1 base clipped from V and 4 bases from J, the junction kept 2 bases outside the gene matches. The DNA of the CDR3 is TGTGCCAGCAGCTTAGAGCTAGCGGGGTACAATGAGCAGTTCTTC. This encodes CASSLELAGYNEQFF.

The chain links TRBV7-6 to TRBJ2-6; D is undetermined. Germline-derived CDR1 and CDR2 are SGHVS and FNYEAQ. This CDR3 region has 13 residues. Trimming left V 9 bases short and J 4 bases short, with 10 bases between. The CDR3 protein is CASRDLGANVLTF. The CDR3 bases are TGTGCCAGTAGAGATCTCGGGGCCAACGTCCTGACTTTC. Together with reference TRBV7-6 and TRBJ2-6, the CDR3 gives the full variable domain: GAGVSQSPRYKVTKRGQDVALRCDPISGHVSLYWYRQALGQGPEFLTYFNYEAQQDKSGLPNDRFSAERPEGSISTLTIQRTEQRDSAMYRCASRDLGANVLTFGAGSRLTVL.

This clone was detected only a few times. Because it lacks the conserved phenylalanine or tryptophan at the end, this CDR3 is likely a read error. The limits of the CDR3 on the DNA are not certain, so only TCRdb's listed CDR3 is given. The chain uses TRBV1 and TRBJ1-6. TRBV1 is a listed pseudogene. The CDR3 spans 13 residues, counting both ends. CDR3: CTSSQANRGATTL.

The V and J genes are TRBV6-5 and TRBJ1-3; D is undetermined. Per the germline V gene, CDR1 is MNHEY and CDR2 is SVGAGI. V was pared by 4 bases and J by 2 bases, with 9 bases between. This CDR3 is 14 amino acids long. The CDR3 coding sequence is TGTGCCAGCAGTTCCGCGGGAACTGGAAACACCATATATTTT. Protein product: CASSSAGTGNTIYF.

The table lists this clone with a count of one. The V call is TRBV2, the J call TRBJ2-3, with D possibly being TRBD1 or TRBD2 (5 bases each). Germline V gene data show CDR1 as SNHLY and CDR2 as FYNNEI. The CDR3 runs to 15 residues. With 6 bases removed from V and 6 bases from J, the gap between germline ends came to 19 bases. The CDR3 DNA reads as TGTGCCAGCAGGGATAGCGTCCCAGCAGGGGATACGCAGTATTTT. This encodes CASRDSVPAGDTQYF. Full variable domain (missing parts from reference TRBV2 and TRBJ2-3): EPEVTQTPSHQVTQMGQEVILRCVPISNHLYFYWYRQILGQKVEFLVSFYNNEISEKSEIFDDQFSVERPDGSNFTLKIRSTKLEDSAMYFCASRDSVPAGDTQYFGPGTRLTVL.

The rearrangement joins TRBV4-2 to TRBJ1-5; no firm D call. Germline V gene lookup returns CDR1 LGHNA and CDR2 YNFKEQ. Trimming took off 0 bases at V and 7 bases at J, with 7 bases between the two ends. The CDR3 has 13 amino acids. The CDR3 reads CASSQDPDQPQHF. CDR3 coding DNA: TGTGCCAGCAGCCAAGACCCTGACCAGCCCCAGCATTTT.

This chain connects TRBV29-1 to TRBJ2-1, with a weak D call TRBD2 (6 bases). This CDR3 contains 12 residues. V lost 6 bases and J 8 bases, leaving 14 bases between the germline ends. Per germline, CDR1 SQVTM and CDR2 ANQGSEA. CDR3 in amino acids: CSVAGTYDEQFF. In DNA, the CDR3 is TGCAGCGTGGCGGGAACTTACGATGAGCAGTTCTTC.

The chain has TRBV5-4 and TRBJ2-1, with a tentative D call TRBD2 (6 bases). The CDR3 sequence is 14 residues long. The V and J ends lost 3 bases and 9 bases respectively, with 16 bases between them. The germline gives CDR1 SGHNT, CDR2 YYREEE (reference sequence). This chain's CDR3 is CASSYARTNREQFF. As DNA, the CDR3 is TGTGCCAGCAGCTATGCTCGGACTAACCGTGAGCAGTTCTTC.

V is TRBV29-1 and J is TRBJ2-3, with D uncertain. With 1 base removed from V and 7 bases from J, the gap between germline ends came to 9 bases. Germline CDR1 is SQVTM and CDR2 is ANQGSEA. CDR3 length equals 12 residues. CDR3: CSVEGGGHTQYF. DNA of the CDR3: TGCAGCGTTGAAGGTGGCGGTCATACGCAGTATTTT.

The genes are TRBV7-2 and TRBJ2-1, with D possibly matching TRBD1 (6 bases). CDR3 length: 15 residues. Between the trimmed V and J ends, which lost 0 bases and 9 bases, there was a span of 15 bases. Germline CDR1 reads SGHTA; CDR2 reads FQGNSA. CDR3 bases: TGTGCCAGCAGCTTAGCCAGGGGATACAATGTTGAGCAGTTCTTC. Encoded protein: CASSLARGYNVEQFF.

This rearrangement joins TRBV28 to TRBJ2-7; D is perhaps TRBD1 or TRBD2 (7 bases each). Between the trimmed V and J ends, which lost 6 bases and 3 bases, there was a span of 15 bases. The CDR3 loop spans 14 amino acids. Germline V gene sequence: CDR1 MDHEN, CDR2 SYDVKM. The CDR3: CASSLGGGGYEQYF. DNA for the CDR3: TGTGCCAGCAGCTTGGGAGGGGGCGGCTACGAGCAGTACTTC.

V gene TRBV18 combines with J gene TRBJ2-7; the D call may be TRBD1 or TRBD2 (5 bases each). Trimming removed 4 bases at V and 3 bases at J, with 13 bases between. CDR3 length: 14 amino acids. The germline gives CDR1 KGHSH, CDR2 LQKENI. The CDR3 DNA reads TGTGCCAGCTCACGGATACGGGGCAACTACGAGCAGTACTTC. This encodes CASSRIRGNYEQYF.

The V call is TRBV6-6, the J call TRBJ1-2; D possibly corresponds to TRBD1 (6 bases). The V and J ends lost 2 bases and 0 bases respectively, with 13 bases between them. This CDR3 comprises 16 residues. CDR1 is MNHNY, CDR2 SVGAGI, per germline (reference sequence). The CDR3 here is CASSYGIRGSNYGYTF. The CDR3 DNA follows: TGTGCCAGCAGTTACGGGATCAGGGGCTCTAACTATGGCTACACCTTC.

This chain links TRBV20-1 with TRBJ1-3; D gene uncertain. This CDR3 region has 11 residues. The V gene lost 6 bases and the J gene lost 4 bases, with 7 bases spanning the gap. Germline CDR1 is DFQATT and CDR2 is SNEGSKA (reference sequence). CDR3 in DNA: TGCAGTGCGCCGAGGGGAAACACCATATATTTT. This gives the protein CSAPRGNTIYF.

The chain recombines TRBV10-3 with TRBJ2-5; D call uncertain. V was cut by 6 bases and J by 4 bases, with 12 bases left in between. The CDR3 runs to 13 residues. The germline V gene encodes CDR1 ENHRY and CDR2 SYGVKD. CDR3 residues: CAIRTDKAETQYF. The CDR3 region has the DNA TGTGCCATCAGGACTGACAAGGCAGAGACCCAGTACTTC.

The chain employs TRBV27 and TRBJ2-7; 7 bases align to TRBD1. Germline CDR1 reads MNHEY; CDR2 reads SMNVEV (reference sequence). Germline trimming cut 0 bases from V and 4 bases from J; bases unmatched to any gene: 6. CDR3 length equals 15 residues. In nucleotides, the CDR3 is TGTGCCAGCAGTTTATCGAGGGCAGGGGGATACGAGCAGTACTTC. Protein product: CASSLSRAGGYEQYF.

The chain joins TRBV7-6 to TRBJ1-5; D is uncertain. From germline, CDR1 is SGHVS and CDR2 FNYEAQ. This CDR3 comprises 15 residues. Trimming stripped 2 bases from V and 3 bases from J, with 11 bases between. In DNA, the CDR3 is TGTGCCAGCAGCTTATTGGGCATTGACAATCAGCCCCAGCATTTT. Amino acids: CASSLLGIDNQPQHF.

V gene TRBV7-9 combines with J gene TRBJ2-1, with 9 bases that match TRBD2. The CDR3 loop spans 16 amino acids. Germline CDR1 reads SEHNR; CDR2 reads FQNEAQ (reference sequence). J lost 0 bases, V lost 6 bases, and 6 bases had no gene match. The CDR3 sequence: CASSRLSGSSYNEQFF. The CDR3 DNA reads TGTGCCAGCAGTAGACTTAGCGGGAGCTCCTACAATGAGCAGTTCTTC.

The rearrangement uses TRBV7-8 and TRBJ2-1, with unresolved D. This CDR3 contains 11 residues. Germline CDR1 is SGHVS and CDR2 is FQNEAQ. V dropped 4 bases and J dropped 6 bases, with 4 bases sitting between them. DNA of the CDR3: TGTGCCAGCAGCTCAGGCAATGAGCAGTTCTTC. Translation: CASSSGNEQFF.